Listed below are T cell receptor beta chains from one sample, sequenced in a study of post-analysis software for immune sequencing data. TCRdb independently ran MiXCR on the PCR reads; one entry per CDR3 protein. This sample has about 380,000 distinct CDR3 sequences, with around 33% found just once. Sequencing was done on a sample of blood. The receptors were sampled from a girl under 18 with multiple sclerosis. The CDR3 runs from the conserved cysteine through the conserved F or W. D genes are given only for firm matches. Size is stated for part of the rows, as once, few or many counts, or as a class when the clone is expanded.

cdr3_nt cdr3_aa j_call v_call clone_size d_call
TGTGCCAGCACCACGACAGGACCTAACTATGGCTACACCTTC CASTTTGPNYGYTF TRBJ1-2 TRBV6-2/TRBV6-3 - -
TGTGCCAGCAGCTTAGGGGCTACGGGGGAAGAGTCCCAGTACTTC CASSLGATGEESQYF TRBJ2-4 TRBV7-9 - -
TGTGCCAGCAGCGGAGAGAGCGGGACGGCTGAGCAGTTCTTC CASSGESGTAEQFF TRBJ2-1 TRBV7-8 - TRBD2
TGCGCCAGCAGCCGCACTTACGAACAGGGTGGAGGTGACACTGAAGCTTTCTTT CASSRTYEQGGGDTEAFF TRBJ1-1 TRBV4-1 few -
TGCGCCAGCAGCACCACCGCTAGCGGGGGAAGCACAGATACGCAGTATTTT CASSTTASGGSTDTQYF TRBJ2-3 TRBV5-1 - TRBD2
TGTAGTGCTTACTCGAGCTCCTACAATGAGCAGTTCTTC CSAYSSSYNEQFF TRBJ2-1 TRBV20-1 few -
TGTGCCAGCAGGCCAAGTCGGACGGCCGCTAACTATGGCTACACCTTC CASRPSRTAANYGYTF TRBJ1-2 TRBV6-5 - -
TGTGCCGGCAGTTACTCGATCTCTAGCGGGGGAACCCAAGAGACCCAGTACTTC CAGSYSISSGGTQETQYF TRBJ2-5 TRBV6-5 few TRBD2
TGTGCCAGCAGCGCTAGACCCAGCGGGGAAACAGATACGCAGTATTTT CASSARPSGETDTQYF TRBJ2-3 TRBV9 - TRBD2
TGTGCCAGCAGCATGGCAGGGGGCCCGTGGCCCCAGCATTTT CASSMAGGPWPQHF TRBJ1-5 TRBV12-3/TRBV12-4 - TRBD1
TGTGCCAGCAGCCAAGTAGCGGGGGGTTACACCGGGGAGCTGTTTTTT CASSQVAGGYTGELFF TRBJ2-2 TRBV3-1 - TRBD2
TGTGCCAGCAGCAAACGGGACTCTGGGGCCAACGTCCTGACTTTC CASSKRDSGANVLTF TRBJ2-6 TRBV21-1 - -
TGTGCCAGCAGCCAAGATGTGTCAGGTCGCCAGCCCCAGCATTTT CASSQDVSGRQPQHF TRBJ1-5 TRBV4-2 - -
TGTGCCAGCAGGCTTGGGAGCGGGGGGCAGCTGAACACTGAAGCTTTCTTT CASRLGSGGQLNTEAFF TRBJ1-1 TRBV28 - -
TGTGCCAGCAGCCCCTCTTCGGGGGCTGCTGGAAACACCATATATTTT CASSPSSGAAGNTIYF TRBJ1-3 TRBV7-2 - -
TGCGCCAGCAACCAGGGACAGGTTACCTACGAGCAGTACTTC CASNQGQVTYEQYF TRBJ2-7 TRBV5-1 - TRBD1
TGTGCCAGCAGTGATTACAGGCCCACAGATACGCAGTATTTT CASSDYRPTDTQYF TRBJ2-3 TRBV25-1 few -
TGTGCCAGCAGCCCCCCGGGCGGGGGGGACACAGATACGCAGTATTTT CASSPPGGGDTDTQYF TRBJ2-3 TRBV7-9 - TRBD2